These 15 T cell receptor beta chains originate from one sample sequenced in a study of cytomegalovirus exposure and HLA in healthy donors. PCR amplification relied on 60 Vbeta primers (plus 13 Jbeta primers). TCRdb's copy holds only in-frame clones and misses some; the assay was immunoSEQ multiplex PCR. The table includes about 76,000 clones, less than 80% detected once. Input material: PBMCs. The source is a woman in her thirties or forties in good health and CMV-seropositive.

The V gene is TRBV7-3, the J gene TRBJ2-5; TRBD1 matches 7 bases. The tail of the sequence fits TRBJ2-7 better, so the J call may be wrong. CDR3 length equals 15 residues. CDR1 is SGHTA, CDR2 FQGTGA, per germline. CDR3 in amino acids: CASSWVRQGVDEQYF. CDR3 in DNA: TGTGCCAGCAGCTGGGTACGACAGGGCGTCGACGAGCAGTACTTC.

The chain employs TRBV7-2 and TRBJ2-7; possible D gene TRBD1, 5 bases. Germline values: CDR1 SGHTA, CDR2 FQGNSA. The CDR3 runs to 15 residues. Trimming removed 3 bases at V and 0 bases at J, with 12 bases between. CDR3: CASSFQGMSSYEQYF. CDR3 sequence (DNA): TGTGCCAGCAGCTTCCAGGGTATGAGCTCCTACGAGCAGTACTTC.

V is TRBV9 and J is TRBJ1-3; no clear D. From germline, CDR1 is SGDLS and CDR2 YYNGEE. The V and J ends lost 0 bases and 0 bases respectively, with 10 bases between them. The CDR3 length is 16 residues. CDR3 in DNA: TGTGCCAGCAGCGTAGGAGCGGACGGCTCTGGAAACACCATATATTTT. Protein product: CASSVGADGSGNTIYF.

The chain uses TRBV6-7 and TRBJ2-7; TRBD2 matches at 9 bases. TRBV6-7 is classed as an ORF, of uncertain function. This CDR3 comprises 15 residues. Trimming cost V 2 bases and J 7 bases; bases outside gene matches: 9. CDR3 nucleotide sequence: TGTGCCAGCAGTTACCCATTCCGCGGGAGGGAAGAGCAGTACTTC. This encodes CASSYPFRGREEQYF.

The rearrangement uses TRBV28 and TRBJ2-7, with D unclear. V gave up 6 bases and J gave up 8 bases, with 14 bases separating them. The CDR3 extends over 12 amino acids. Germline assignment: CDR1 MDHEN and CDR2 SYDVKM. The CDR3 protein is CASRSPNTQQYF. CDR3 in DNA: TGTGCCAGCAGGTCACCTAATACGCAGCAGTACTTC.

J is TRBJ2-6 and V is TRBV30, with 8 bases matching TRBD1. CDR3 size: 16 residues. The V gene end was trimmed by 0 bases and the J gene end by 1 base; junction bases not matched to a gene: 2. Germline CDR1 is GTSNPN and CDR2 is SVGIG (reference sequence). The CDR3 region is CAWSVQGVSGANVLTF. CDR3 sequence (DNA): TGTGCCTGGAGTGTACAGGGGGTTTCTGGGGCCAACGTCCTGACTTTC.

This rearrangement joins TRBV30 to TRBJ2-2, with D possibly being TRBD1 (6 bases). V lost 3 bases and J 2 bases, leaving 10 bases between the germline ends. The germline V gene encodes CDR1 GTSNPN and CDR2 SVGIG (reference sequence). The CDR3 extends over 14 amino acids. The CDR3 protein is CAWSRDINTGELFF. The CDR3 DNA follows: TGTGCCTGGAGCCGGGACATAAACACCGGGGAGCTGTTTTTT.

The chain employs TRBV28 and TRBJ2-3, with 10 nucleotides matching TRBD2. J was trimmed by 5 bases and V by 5 bases; bases with no gene match: 4. The germline CDR1 and CDR2 sequences are MDHEN and SYDVKM. This CDR3 contains 14 residues. DNA for the CDR3: TGTGCCAGCAGTAGCGGGGGGGCCAAAGATACGCAGTATTTT. Protein sequence: CASSSGGAKDTQYF.

The chain has TRBV11-3 and TRBJ2-1, with TRBD2 identical over 10 bases. The CDR3 has 15 residues. J gave up 5 bases and V 5 bases, and 6 bases lay outside the gene matches. CDR1 and CDR2 (germline): SGHNT, YENEEA. CDR3 DNA: TGTGCCAGCAGCCCTCTAGCGGGGGCTCACAATGAGCAGTTCTTC. It translates to CASSPLAGAHNEQFF. Drawing the rest from reference TRBV11-3 and TRBJ2-1, the complete variable domain is EAGVVQSPRYKIIEKKQPVAFWCNPISGHNTLYWYLQNLGQGPELLIRYENEEAVDDSQLPKDRFSAERLKGVDSTLKIQPAELGDSAVYLCASSPLAGAHNEQFFGPGTRLTVL.

The chain recombines TRBV5-6 with TRBJ1-1; D is unclear. The CDR3 contains 13 residues. The V gene lost 2 bases and the J gene lost 4 bases, with 9 bases spanning the gap. Looked up from germline, CDR1 is SGHDT and CDR2 is YYEEEE. The CDR3 is CASSFPSGTEAFF. CDR3 nucleotides: TGTGCCAGCAGCTTCCCCTCGGGCACTGAAGCTTTCTTT.

This clone was recorded once. This rearrangement joins TRBV30 to TRBJ1-5; TRBD1 matches at 8 bases. In germline, CDR1 is GTSNPN, CDR2 SVGIG (reference sequence). Germline trimming cut 0 bases from V and 0 bases from J; bases unmatched to any gene: 1. The CDR3 is 15 residues long. The CDR3 loop reads CAWSVQGDSNQPQHF. Here the CDR3 DNA reads TGTGCCTGGAGTGTACAGGGGGATAGCAATCAGCCCCAGCATTTT.

The chain links TRBV15 to TRBJ1-4, with 7 bases that match TRBD1. CDR1 and CDR2 from the germline V gene are LNHNV and YYDKDF (reference sequence). V was pared by 0 bases and J by 7 bases, with 5 bases of the junction left unmatched. The CDR3 has 15 amino acids. The CDR3 nucleotides read TGTGCCACCAGCAGAGATTACCAGGGGGGTGAAAAACTGTTTTTT. Protein: CATSRDYQGGEKLFF.

A single count supports this clone. The chain has TRBV6-5 and TRBJ1-1; D is unclear. Trimming removed 2 bases from V and 3 bases from J, with 10 bases in between. The CDR3 is 14 residues long. The germline V gene has CDR1 MNHEY and CDR2 SVGAGI. DNA of the CDR3: TGTGCCAGCAGTTACGCTGGGAGGGACACTGAAGCTTTCTTT. Encoded protein: CASSYAGRDTEAFF.

This clone appeared once. This chain joins TRBV6-1 and TRBJ1-6; the D is unclear. Germline V gene sequence: CDR1 MNHNS, CDR2 SASEGT. Trimming cost V 7 bases and J 12 bases, with 13 bases left between them. This CDR3 spans 12 amino acids. The CDR3 DNA reads as TGTGCCAGCACCTGGAGGTGGGAACCCCTCCACTTT. Translating gives CASTWRWEPLHF.

This clone was seen only a few times. This chain uses TRBV5-5 with TRBJ2-2; TRBD2 might be the D (7 bases). This CDR3 has 15 amino acids. Germline CDR1 SGHKS, CDR2 YYEKEE (reference sequence). The V gene lost 5 bases and the J gene lost 5 bases, with 16 bases spanning the gap. The CDR3 sequence: CASSLRGGGTGELFF. In DNA, the CDR3 is TGTGCCAGCAGTCTAAGGGGGGGCGGAACCGGGGAGCTGTTTTTT.